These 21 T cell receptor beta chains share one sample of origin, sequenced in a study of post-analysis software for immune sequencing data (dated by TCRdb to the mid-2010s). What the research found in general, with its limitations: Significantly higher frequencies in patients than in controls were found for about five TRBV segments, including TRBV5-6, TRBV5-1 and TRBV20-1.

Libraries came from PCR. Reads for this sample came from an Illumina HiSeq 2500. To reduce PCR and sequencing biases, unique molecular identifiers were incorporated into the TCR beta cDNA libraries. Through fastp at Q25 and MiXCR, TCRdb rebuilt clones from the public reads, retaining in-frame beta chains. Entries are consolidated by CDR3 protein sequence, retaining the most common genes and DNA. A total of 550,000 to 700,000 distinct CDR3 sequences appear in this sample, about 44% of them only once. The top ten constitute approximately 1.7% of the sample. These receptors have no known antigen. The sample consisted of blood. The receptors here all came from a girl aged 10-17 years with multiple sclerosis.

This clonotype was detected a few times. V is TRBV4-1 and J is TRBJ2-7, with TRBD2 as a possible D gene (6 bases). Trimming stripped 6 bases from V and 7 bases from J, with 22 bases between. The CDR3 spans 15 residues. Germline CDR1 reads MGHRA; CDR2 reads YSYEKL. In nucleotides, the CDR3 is TGCGCCAGCAGACGCGGGACCACAATCTACAATGAGCAGTACTTC. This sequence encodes CASRRGTTIYNEQYF.

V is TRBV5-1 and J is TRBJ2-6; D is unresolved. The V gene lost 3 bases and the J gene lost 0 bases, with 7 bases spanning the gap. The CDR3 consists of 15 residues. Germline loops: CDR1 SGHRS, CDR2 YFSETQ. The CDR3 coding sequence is TGCGCCAGCAGCTCGATTTCCTCTGGGGCCAACGTCCTGACTTTC. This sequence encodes CASSSISSGANVLTF.

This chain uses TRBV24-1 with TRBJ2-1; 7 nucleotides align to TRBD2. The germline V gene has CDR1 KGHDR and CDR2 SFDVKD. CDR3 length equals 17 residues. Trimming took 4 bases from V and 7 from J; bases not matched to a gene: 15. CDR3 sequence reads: CATSDLQGSAGRNEQFF. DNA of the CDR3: TGTGCCACCAGTGACCTCCAGGGTTCCGCCGGGAGGAATGAGCAGTTCTTC.

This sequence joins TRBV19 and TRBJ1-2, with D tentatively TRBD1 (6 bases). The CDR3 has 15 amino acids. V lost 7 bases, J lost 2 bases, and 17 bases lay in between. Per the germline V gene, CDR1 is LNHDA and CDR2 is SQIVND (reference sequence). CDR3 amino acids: CASKYTPGGNYGYTF. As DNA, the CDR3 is TGTGCCAGTAAATACACGCCGGGGGGCAACTATGGCTACACCTTC.

The DNA of the CDR3 is TGTGCCAGCAGTCGAAGACTAGCCGGGCACAATGAGCAGTTCTTC. Its protein product is CASSRRLAGHNEQFF. The chain employs TRBV6-5 and TRBJ2-1; 7 positions match TRBD2. This CDR3 is built from 15 residues. V lost 5 bases to trimming and J lost 5 bases; unmatched junction nucleotides: 9. Germline V CDR1 and CDR2: MNHEY, SVGAGI.

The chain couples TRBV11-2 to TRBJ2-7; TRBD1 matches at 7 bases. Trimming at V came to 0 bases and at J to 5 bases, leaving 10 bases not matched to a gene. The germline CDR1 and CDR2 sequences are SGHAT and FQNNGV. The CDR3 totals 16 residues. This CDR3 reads CASSLDRTGVGHEQYF. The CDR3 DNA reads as TGTGCCAGCAGCTTAGATCGTACAGGGGTAGGGCACGAGCAGTACTTC.

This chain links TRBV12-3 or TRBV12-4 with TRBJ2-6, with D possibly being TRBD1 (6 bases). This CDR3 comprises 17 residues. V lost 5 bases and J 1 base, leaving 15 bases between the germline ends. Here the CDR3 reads CASSLGARNSGANVLTF. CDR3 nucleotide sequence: TGTGCCAGCAGTCTGGGGGCCAGAAATTCTGGGGCCAACGTCCTGACTTTC.

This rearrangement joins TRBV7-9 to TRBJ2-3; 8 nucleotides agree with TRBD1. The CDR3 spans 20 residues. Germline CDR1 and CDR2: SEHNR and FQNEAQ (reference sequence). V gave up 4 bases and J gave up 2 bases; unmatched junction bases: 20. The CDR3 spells CASSSTIQDREGRVTDTQYF. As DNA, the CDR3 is TGTGCCAGCAGCTCGACAATCCAGGACAGGGAAGGAAGAGTCACAGATACGCAGTATTTT.

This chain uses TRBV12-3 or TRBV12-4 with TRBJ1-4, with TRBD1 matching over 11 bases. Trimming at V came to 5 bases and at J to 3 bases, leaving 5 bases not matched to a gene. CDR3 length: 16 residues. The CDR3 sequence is CASSTGTGGSNEKLFF. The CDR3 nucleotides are TGTGCCAGCAGTACCGGGACAGGGGGATCTAATGAAAAACTGTTTTTT.

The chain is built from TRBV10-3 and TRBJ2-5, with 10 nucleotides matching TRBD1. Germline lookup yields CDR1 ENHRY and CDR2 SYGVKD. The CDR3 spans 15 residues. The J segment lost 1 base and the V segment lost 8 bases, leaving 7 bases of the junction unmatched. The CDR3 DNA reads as TGTGCCATCGGGGCCAGGGACAGGGGCCAAGAGACCCAGTACTTC. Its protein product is CAIGARDRGQETQYF.

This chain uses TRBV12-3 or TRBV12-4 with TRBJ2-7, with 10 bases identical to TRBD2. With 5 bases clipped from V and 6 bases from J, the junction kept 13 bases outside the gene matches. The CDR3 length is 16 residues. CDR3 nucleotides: TGTGCCAGCAGTCCCCTCTTAGCGGGGGGCCAGTCCGAGCAGTACTTC. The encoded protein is CASSPLLAGGQSEQYF.

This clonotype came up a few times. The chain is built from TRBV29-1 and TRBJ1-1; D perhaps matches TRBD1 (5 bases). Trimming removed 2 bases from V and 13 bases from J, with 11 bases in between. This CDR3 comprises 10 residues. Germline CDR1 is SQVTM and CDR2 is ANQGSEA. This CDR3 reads CSVESGSVFF. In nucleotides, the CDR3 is TGCAGCGTTGAATCAGGGAGTGTTTTCTTT.

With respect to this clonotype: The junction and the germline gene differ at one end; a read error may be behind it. CDR3 protein: CAGRKRVPGYEQFF. The DNA for the CDR3 is TGTGCCGGCAGGAAACGGGTCCCGGGATATGAGCAGTTCTTC. V is TRBV12-3 or TRBV12-4 and J is TRBJ2-1, with a possible D match to TRBD2 (5 bases). The CDR3 covers 14 residues.

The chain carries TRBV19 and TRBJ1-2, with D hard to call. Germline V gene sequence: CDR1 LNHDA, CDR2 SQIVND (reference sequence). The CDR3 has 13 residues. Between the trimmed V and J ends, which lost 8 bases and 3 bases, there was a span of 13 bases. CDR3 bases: TGTGCCAGTTCACCCGTAGTCTACTATGGCTACACCTTC. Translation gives CASSPVVYYGYTF.

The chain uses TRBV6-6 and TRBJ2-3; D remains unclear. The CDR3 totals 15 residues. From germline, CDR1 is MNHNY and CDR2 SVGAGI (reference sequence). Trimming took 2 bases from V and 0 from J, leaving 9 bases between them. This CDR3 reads CASSYPRKSTDTQYF. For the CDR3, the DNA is TGTGCCAGCAGTTACCCAAGGAAGAGCACAGATACGCAGTATTTT.

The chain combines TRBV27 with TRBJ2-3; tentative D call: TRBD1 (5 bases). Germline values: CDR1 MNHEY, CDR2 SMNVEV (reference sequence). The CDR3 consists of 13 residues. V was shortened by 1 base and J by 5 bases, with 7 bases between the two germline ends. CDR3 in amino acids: CASSLLRGDTQYF. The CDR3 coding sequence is TGTGCCAGCAGTTTATTAAGGGGAGATACGCAGTATTTT.

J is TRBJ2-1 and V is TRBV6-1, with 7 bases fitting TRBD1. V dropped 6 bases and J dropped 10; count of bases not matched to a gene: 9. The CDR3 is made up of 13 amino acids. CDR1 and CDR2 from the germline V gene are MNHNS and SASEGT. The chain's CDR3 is CASRVDRDGEQFF. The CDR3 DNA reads TGTGCCAGCAGGGTCGACAGGGATGGGGAGCAGTTCTTC.

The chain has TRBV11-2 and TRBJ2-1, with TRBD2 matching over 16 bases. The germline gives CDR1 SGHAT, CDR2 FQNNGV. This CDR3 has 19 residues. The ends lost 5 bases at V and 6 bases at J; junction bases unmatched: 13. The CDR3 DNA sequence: TGTGCCAGCAGCCAGACTCCGGGACTAGCGGGGGGGCCGGCCAATGAGCAGTTCTTC. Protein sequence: CASSQTPGLAGGPANEQFF.

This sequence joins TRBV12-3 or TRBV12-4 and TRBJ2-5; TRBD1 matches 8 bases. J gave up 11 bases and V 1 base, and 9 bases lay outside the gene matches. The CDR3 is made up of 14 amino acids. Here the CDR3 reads CASSLGTGIAEQYF. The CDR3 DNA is TGTGCCAGCAGTTTAGGGACAGGGATAGCTGAGCAGTACTTC.

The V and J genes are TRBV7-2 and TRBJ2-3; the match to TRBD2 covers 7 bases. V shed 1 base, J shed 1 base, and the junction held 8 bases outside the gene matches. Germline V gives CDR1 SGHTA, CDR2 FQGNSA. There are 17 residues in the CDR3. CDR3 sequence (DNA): TGTGCCAGCAGCTTAGTACCGGGGGGTTGGGGCACAGATACGCAGTATTTT. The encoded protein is CASSLVPGGWGTDTQYF.

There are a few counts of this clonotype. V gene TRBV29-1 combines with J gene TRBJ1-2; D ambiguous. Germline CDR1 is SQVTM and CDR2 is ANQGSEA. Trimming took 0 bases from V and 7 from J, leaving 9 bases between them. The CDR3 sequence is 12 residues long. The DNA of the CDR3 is TGCAGCGTTGAAGAGGGGTTAGCTGGCTACACCTTC. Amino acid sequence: CSVEEGLAGYTF. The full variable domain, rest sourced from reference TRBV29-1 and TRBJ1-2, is SAVISQKPSRDICQRGTSLTIQCQVDSQVTMMFWYRQQPGQSLTLIATANQGSEATYESGFVIDKFPISRPNLTFSTLTVSNMSPEDSSIYLCSVEEGLAGYTFGSGTRLTVV.